These 5 T cell receptor beta chains were sequenced from one sample in a study of T cell responses to AZD1222 COVID-19 vaccine. Assay: immunoSEQ multiplex PCR; the TCRdb copy retains only in-frame clones and omits some. The table lists under 150,000 clones, 85% to 95% of them singletons. Material: peripheral blood, obtained on day 0 of AZD1222 vaccination. The receptor source for this set is an adult in good health.

The chain recombines TRBV5-1 with TRBJ1-4; TRBD1 might be the D (5 bases). CDR3 length: 14 residues. Trimming left V 1 base short and J 6 bases short, with 10 bases between. Germline V gene data show CDR1 as SGHRS and CDR2 as YFSETQ. CDR3 sequence (DNA): TGCGCCAGCAGCTTGCAGGGTCTAGATGAAAAACTGTTTTTT. Its protein is CASSLQGLDEKLFF.

The V gene is TRBV19, the J gene TRBJ1-2; 9 nucleotides match TRBD1. The CDR3 is made up of 16 amino acids. The V gene end was trimmed by 7 bases and the J gene end by 0 bases; junction bases not matched to a gene: 9. CDR1 is LNHDA, CDR2 SQIVND, per germline (reference sequence). CDR3 DNA: TGTGCCAGTACAACGGACAGGGGCGTCTCTAACTATGGCTACACCTTC. It yields the protein CASTTDRGVSNYGYTF.

The chain joins TRBV7-8 to TRBJ1-5; weak D call: TRBD1 (6 bases). This CDR3 region has 17 residues. The germline V and J ends were trimmed by 1 base and 2 bases, with 15 bases remaining between them. Germline CDR1 SGHVS, CDR2 FQNEAQ. CDR3 region: CASSLGGTSSGNQPQHF. The CDR3 DNA reads as TGTGCCAGCAGCTTAGGGGGGACATCCTCGGGCAATCAGCCCCAGCATTTT.

The chain employs TRBV3-1 (or the pseudogene TRBV3-2) and TRBJ1-1; 9 bases line up with TRBD1. The V segment lost 1 base and the J segment 5 bases; nucleotides outside the gene matches: 2. This CDR3 is built from 14 residues. Germline V lookup: CDR1 LGHDT, CDR2 YNNKEL (reference sequence). CDR3: CASSQAGQGTEAFF. CDR3 nucleotide sequence: TGTGCCAGCAGCCAAGCGGGACAGGGAACTGAAGCTTTCTTT.

The chain has TRBV5-4 and TRBJ2-7, with D unclear. Trimming shortened V by 4 bases and J by 7 bases, and 15 bases separated the two germline ends. Germline CDR1 is SGHNT and CDR2 is YYREEE (reference sequence). This CDR3 region has 13 residues. CDR3 loop: CASSHRIEQEQYF. CDR3 coding DNA: TGTGCCAGCAGCCATCGGATAGAACAGGAGCAGTACTTC.